The 24 T cell receptor beta chains below were found in one sample sequenced in a study of OX40 agonist ivuxolimab in advanced cancers. Sequenced by immunoSEQ multiplex PCR; TCRdb stores in-frame clones only, minus some. The sample yields under 15,000 clones, under 80% seen once. The specimen was CD4+ or CD8+ T cells sorted from blood, collected in a trial of the OX40 agonist ivuxolimab. These receptors all stem from an adult with an advanced solid tumor such as melanoma, head and neck, liver or kidney cancer.

The rearrangement uses TRBV19 and TRBJ2-1; 8 nucleotides agree with TRBD2. Germline loops: CDR1 LNHDA, CDR2 SQIVND (reference sequence). Trimming took 2 bases from V and 7 from J; bases not matched to a gene: 7. CDR3 size: 15 residues. In DNA form, the CDR3 reads TGTGCCAGTAGTATAACGGGAGGGCCAAGTAATGAGCAGTTCTTC. Amino acid sequence: CASSITGGPSNEQFF. The complete variable domain, with remaining parts taken from reference TRBV19 and TRBJ2-1, reads DGGITQSPKYLFRKEGQNVTLSCEQNLNHDAMYWYRQDPGQGLRLIYYSQIVNDFQKGDIAEGYSVSREKKESFPLTVTSAQKNPTAFYLCASSITGGPSNEQFFGPGTRLTVL.

To note about this clone: Sequence at one end of the junction differs from germline and may be a read error. The chain links TRBV5-5 to TRBJ2-7; 10 nucleotides match TRBD1. This CDR3 region has 15 residues. Germline CDR1 is SGHKS and CDR2 is YYEKEE (reference sequence). CDR3 sequence reads: CASSPGTGEGYEQYF. CDR3 sequence (DNA): TGCGCCAGCAGCCCAGGGACAGGGGAAGGCTACGAGCAGTACTTC.

This chain links TRBV2 with TRBJ1-2; 10 bases are shared with TRBD1. The CDR3 contains 16 residues. The V gene end was trimmed by 5 bases and the J gene end by 4 bases; junction bases not matched to a gene: 10. From germline, CDR1 is SNHLY and CDR2 FYNNEI. The CDR3 bases are TGTGCCAGCAGTTCGCGGGGGACAGGGGCTCCCTATGGCTACACCTTC. This sequence encodes CASSSRGTGAPYGYTF.

V gene TRBV11-2 combines with J gene TRBJ2-1; D gene unclear. CDR3 size: 13 residues. V gave up 0 bases and J gave up 10 bases, with 10 bases separating them. Per the germline V gene, CDR1 is SGHAT and CDR2 is FQNNGV. The CDR3, as DNA: TGTGCCAGCAGCTTAGATCTCGCTTCAGAGCAGTTCTTC. It encodes CASSLDLASEQFF.

This clone has only a few counts. The chain has TRBV6-6 and TRBJ1-2; 7 bases line up with TRBD1. The CDR3 has 14 residues. The germline CDR1 and CDR2 sequences are MNHNY and SVGAGI (reference sequence). V dropped 5 bases and J dropped 8; count of bases not matched to a gene: 11. CDR3 loop: CASSPQGGSRGYTF. The CDR3 DNA reads as TGTGCCAGCAGTCCCCAGGGGGGGTCGAGGGGCTACACCTTC.

The V and J genes are TRBV5-4 and TRBJ2-3; a possible D gene is TRBD2 (6 bases). V was shortened by 0 bases and J by 4 bases, with 9 bases between the two germline ends. Germline lookup yields CDR1 SGHNT and CDR2 YYREEE (reference sequence). This CDR3 region has 14 residues. The CDR3 sequence is CASSLVAGSDTQYF. In DNA form, the CDR3 reads TGTGCCAGCAGCTTGGTTGCGGGATCAGATACGCAGTATTTT.

The chain uses TRBV2 and TRBJ1-4, with D tentatively TRBD1 (5 bases). V lost 1 base and J lost 8, with 11 bases in between. The germline V gene has CDR1 SNHLY and CDR2 FYNNEI. The length of the CDR3 is 14 residues. The CDR3 coding sequence is TGTGCCAGCAGTGAAGGCGGGGCTGGGGAAAAACTGTTTTTT. This codes for CASSEGGAGEKLFF. Together with reference TRBV2 and TRBJ1-4, the CDR3 gives the full variable domain: EPEVTQTPSHQVTQMGQEVILRCVPISNHLYFYWYRQILGQKVEFLVSFYNNEISEKSEIFDDQFSVERPDGSNFTLKIRSTKLEDSAMYFCASSEGGAGEKLFFGSGTQLSVL.

V and J are TRBV4-2 and TRBJ2-1; the match to TRBD2 covers 12 bases. The J segment lost 7 bases and the V segment lost 0 bases, leaving 7 bases of the junction unmatched. The CDR3 sequence is 17 residues long. Germline-derived CDR1 and CDR2 are LGHNA and YNFKEQ. The CDR3 region has the DNA TGTGCCAGCAGCCAAGATAAGGGGGGACTAGCGGGTAATGAGCAGTTCTTC. Its protein product is CASSQDKGGLAGNEQFF.

The rearrangement joins TRBV7-8 to TRBJ2-1; weak D call: TRBD1 (5 bases). Germline V gene lookup returns CDR1 SGHVS and CDR2 FQNEAQ. Trimming shortened V by 6 bases and J by 5 bases, and 8 bases separated the two germline ends. The CDR3 runs to 12 residues. DNA for the CDR3: TGTGCCAGCAGTAGACAGAACAATGAGCAGTTCTTC. This codes for CASSRQNNEQFF.

This sequence joins TRBV27 and TRBJ1-5, with D possibly TRBD1 on 6 matching bases. This CDR3 contains 14 residues. The ends were cut back, 5 bases at V and 2 bases at J, with 10 bases in the middle. Per germline, CDR1 MNHEY and CDR2 SMNVEV (reference sequence). The CDR3 region has the DNA TGTGCCAGCAGTCTCCGACAGGGCAATCAGCCCCAGCATTTT. This translates into CASSLRQGNQPQHF.

The V and J genes are TRBV15 and TRBJ2-5; unclear D gene. Trimming stripped 8 bases from V and 9 bases from J, with 13 bases between. Per germline, CDR1 LNHNV and CDR2 YYDKDF (reference sequence). There are 11 residues in the CDR3. Here the CDR3 DNA reads TGTGCCACCGGAGTCGCGAGACCCCAGTACTTC. It encodes CATGVARPQYF.

The chain is built from TRBV28 and TRBJ2-1; TRBD2 matches at 15 bases. J was trimmed by 9 bases and V by 6 bases; bases with no gene match: 9. The CDR3 consists of 16 residues. CDR1 and CDR2 (germline): MDHEN, SYDVKM. The CDR3 DNA sequence: TGTGCCAGCAGCTCCCCGCGGACTAGCGGGAGGGGTGAGCAGTTCTTC. It is translated as CASSSPRTSGRGEQFF.

The chain recombines TRBV6-4 with TRBJ1-5; possibly TRBD1 for D (5 bases). The germline V gene has CDR1 MRHNA and CDR2 SNTAGT. V was shortened by 9 bases and J by 1 base, with 16 bases between the two germline ends. The CDR3 consists of 15 residues. As DNA, the CDR3 is TGTGCCAGTCGTGAGGAGGGGACGAGCAATCAGCCCCAGCATTTT. Encoded protein: CASREEGTSNQPQHF.

The chain links TRBV11-2 to TRBJ1-4; D is unclear. Germline values: CDR1 SGHAT, CDR2 FQNNGV. V was cut by 0 bases and J by 8 bases, with 13 bases left in between. This CDR3 has 15 amino acids. CDR3 DNA sequence: TGTGCCAGCAGCTTAGATCTAGCAGGTGGCGAAAAACTGTTTTTT. Amino acid sequence: CASSLDLAGGEKLFF.

Sample share makes this clone medium-sized (0.01 to 0.1%). The V gene is TRBV11-2, the J gene TRBJ2-6; 9 positions match TRBD1. Trimming removed 5 bases from V and 4 bases from J; junction bases left unmatched: 9. Germline-derived CDR1 and CDR2 are SGHAT and FQNNGV. There are 17 residues in the CDR3. CDR3 loop: CASSPTGQGVGANVLTF. CDR3 nucleotides: TGTGCCAGCAGCCCGACGGGACAGGGTGTGGGGGCCAACGTCCTGACTTTC.

V and J are TRBV9 and TRBJ2-1; no reliable D call. The CDR3 runs to 13 residues. From germline, CDR1 is SGDLS and CDR2 YYNGEE. V was shortened by 3 bases and J by 7 bases, with 11 bases between the two germline ends. CDR3 DNA sequence: TGTGCCAGCAGCGCCCCCATTGGGAATGAGCAGTTCTTC. Translated: CASSAPIGNEQFF.

This clone was detected only once. V usage is TRBV5-4 and J usage is TRBJ1-2; 7 nucleotides match TRBD1. Germline values: CDR1 SGHNT, CDR2 YYREEE (reference sequence). Unmatched junction bases numbered 12, after V lost 3 bases and J lost 7 bases. The CDR3 extends over 15 amino acids. CDR3 sequence: CASSSTGTVSGGYTF. The CDR3 coding sequence is TGTGCCAGCAGCTCAACCGGGACAGTCAGCGGTGGCTACACCTTC.

V usage is TRBV13 and J usage is TRBJ1-2, with 10 nucleotides matching TRBD1. The CDR3 runs 13 residues. Germline assignment: CDR1 PRHDT and CDR2 FYEKMQ (reference sequence). V lost 6 bases and J lost 5; bases outside the gene matches: 3. CDR3 bases: TGTGCCAGCAGATGGACAGGGGGATATGGCTACACCTTC. This gives the protein CASRWTGGYGYTF.

V is TRBV6-1 and J is TRBJ2-3; 11 bases agree with TRBD2. Germline lookup yields CDR1 MNHNS and CDR2 SASEGT. The CDR3 contains 13 residues. With 7 bases clipped from V and 5 bases from J, the junction kept 2 bases outside the gene matches. CDR3 residues: CASTLAGEDTQYF. CDR3 bases: TGTGCCAGCACACTAGCGGGAGAAGATACGCAGTATTTT.

The chain combines TRBV7-6 with TRBJ2-7, with D perhaps matching TRBD2 (5 bases). The CDR3 is made up of 15 amino acids. Germline-derived CDR1 and CDR2 are SGHVS and FNYEAQ. The V end lost 5 bases, the J end lost 1 base, and 15 bases lay between the germline ends. The CDR3 is CASSPIAFQSYEQYF. CDR3 DNA sequence: TGTGCCAGCAGCCCTATAGCGTTTCAGTCCTACGAGCAGTACTTC.

J is TRBJ2-3 and V is TRBV28; no definite D call. In germline, CDR1 is MDHEN, CDR2 SYDVKM. The CDR3 covers 10 residues. Trimming removed 6 bases at V and 6 bases at J, with 4 bases between. The chain's CDR3 is CASRSDTQYF. The CDR3 DNA follows: TGTGCCAGCAGATCCGATACGCAGTATTTT. The whole variable domain, remainder taken from reference TRBV28 and TRBJ2-3, is DVKVTQSSRYLVKRTGEKVFLECVQDMDHENMFWYRQDPGLGLRLIYFSYDVKMKEKGDIPEGYSVSREKKERFSLILESASTNQTSMYLCASRSDTQYFGPGTRLTVL.

The chain has TRBV6-5 and TRBJ1-2, with 7 bases identical to TRBD1. Germline V gene lookup returns CDR1 MNHEY and CDR2 SVGAGI. The CDR3 is made up of 14 amino acids. The junction had 5 bases not matched to a gene; V was cut back by 5 bases and J by 2 bases. In DNA, the CDR3 is TGTGCCAGCAGTAAATGGGACAGCAACTATGGCTACACCTTC. Translated, it gives CASSKWDSNYGYTF.

The J gene is TRBJ1-1, the V gene TRBV19, with 9 bases that match TRBD1. This CDR3 is 15 amino acids long. Germline-derived CDR1 and CDR2 are LNHDA and SQIVND (reference sequence). V dropped 5 bases and J dropped 5; count of bases not matched to a gene: 9. The CDR3 here is CASSYTGTGNTEAFF. Here the CDR3 DNA reads TGTGCCAGTAGTTATACCGGGACAGGGAATACTGAAGCTTTCTTT.

V usage is TRBV19 and J usage is TRBJ2-1; perhaps TRBD2 as D (5 bases). The CDR3 runs to 13 residues. V lost 8 bases and J 5 bases, leaving 13 bases between the germline ends. From germline, CDR1 is LNHDA and CDR2 SQIVND (reference sequence). The CDR3 bases are TGTGCCAGTGGGGAGCGTTTGCACAATGAGCAGTTCTTC. Its protein product is CASGERLHNEQFF.